A selection of T cell receptor beta chains follows, all from one sample in a study of siplizumab effects on memory and regulatory T cells. Assay used: immunoSEQ multiplex PCR; TCRdb lists only in-frame clones, some missing. The table has 50,000 to 55,000 clones, about 94% seen once; the top ten hold roughly 17%. The sequenced sample consisted of CD8+ T cells sorted from blood. The receptors here all came from a human donor in good health. CDR3s include the opening cysteine and the closing phenylalanine or tryptophan. Each record gives: CDR3 DNA, CDR3 protein, clone size, J gene, V gene, D gene. D genes are given only for firm matches. Size is stated for part of the rows, as once, few or many counts, or as a class when the clone is expanded.

CDR3nt: TGCAGCGTTGAAATGGTTGGCTTGCGTGAAAAACTGTTTTTT
CDR3aa: CSVEMVGLREKLFF
abundance: -
j_gene: TRBJ1-4
v_gene: TRBV29-1
d_gene: -

CDR3nt: TGTGCCAGCAGTGCAATACTTGAGCAGTTCTTC
CDR3aa: CASSAILEQFF
abundance: -
j_gene: TRBJ2-1
v_gene: TRBV2
d_gene: -

CDR3nt: TGTGCCAGCAGCTTCAAGCGAACTAACTATGGCTACACCTTC
CDR3aa: CASSFKRTNYGYTF
abundance: once
j_gene: TRBJ1-2
v_gene: TRBV5-6
d_gene: -

CDR3nt: TGTGCCAGCAGCACTCCCGACAGGGGGAACACTGAAGCTTTCTTT
CDR3aa: CASSTPDRGNTEAFF
abundance: -
j_gene: TRBJ1-1
v_gene: TRBV11-2
d_gene: TRBD1

CDR3nt: TGTGCCAGCAGTTTTGTTCTGGGCGGCGAGGGTGAGACCCAGTACTTC
CDR3aa: CASSFVLGGEGETQYF
abundance: -
j_gene: TRBJ2-5
v_gene: TRBV28
d_gene: -

CDR3nt: TGTGCCAGCAGCGCCTATGGAGGGGACGGGTTCTATGGCTACACCTTC
CDR3aa: CASSAYGGDGFYGYTF
abundance: -
j_gene: TRBJ1-2
v_gene: TRBV7-3
d_gene: -

CDR3nt: TGTGCCAGCAGCCCCTGGACAGGGCAAGAGACCCAGTACTTC
CDR3aa: CASSPWTGQETQYF
abundance: -
j_gene: TRBJ2-5
v_gene: TRBV7-6
d_gene: TRBD1

CDR3nt: TGCGCCAGCAGCCTGGAGGACAGGGTGCAAGATACGCAGTATTTT
CDR3aa: CASSLEDRVQDTQYF
abundance: -
j_gene: TRBJ2-3
v_gene: TRBV5-1
d_gene: TRBD1

CDR3nt: TGCAGCGTTGAAAGCCAGACAGGGCAGTACGCGGGGCAGTTCTTC
CDR3aa: CSVESQTGQYAGQFF
abundance: few
j_gene: TRBJ2-1
v_gene: TRBV29-1
d_gene: TRBD1

CDR3nt: TGTGCCAGCAGCTCCTCGGGTGGCCTCGAGCAGTACTTC
CDR3aa: CASSSSGGLEQYF
abundance: -
j_gene: TRBJ2-7
v_gene: TRBV11-3
d_gene: -

CDR3nt: TGTGCCAGCAGCCGGGACAGGCGCCCTTCGTACGAGCAGTACTTC
CDR3aa: CASSRDRRPSYEQYF
abundance: -
j_gene: TRBJ2-7
v_gene: TRBV14
d_gene: TRBD1

CDR3nt: TGTGCCAGCAGTTCTCGACTAGCGGGAAGCGCAGATACGCAGTATTTT
CDR3aa: CASSSRLAGSADTQYF
abundance: once
j_gene: TRBJ2-3
v_gene: TRBV6-7
d_gene: TRBD2

CDR3nt: TGTGCCAGCAGTGAAGCTCTGGGGACGGCTAACTATGGCTACACCTTC
CDR3aa: CASSEALGTANYGYTF
abundance: -
j_gene: TRBJ1-2
v_gene: TRBV2
d_gene: -

CDR3nt: TGTGCCAGCAGCTTGGTAACAGATAGCACCTACGAGCAGTACTTC
CDR3aa: CASSLVTDSTYEQYF
abundance: -
j_gene: TRBJ2-7
v_gene: TRBV5-6
d_gene: -

CDR3nt: TGTGCCAGCAGTGGACAGGCGTACGAGCAGTACTTC
CDR3aa: CASSGQAYEQYF
abundance: -
j_gene: TRBJ2-7
v_gene: TRBV2
d_gene: -

CDR3nt: TGTGCCAGCAGAGGTTGGACTGAAGCTTTCTTT
CDR3aa: CASRGWTEAFF
abundance: few
j_gene: TRBJ1-1
v_gene: TRBV27
d_gene: -

CDR3nt: TGTGCCAGCAGCGGGACAGATAACTACGAGCAGTACTTC
CDR3aa: CASSGTDNYEQYF
abundance: -
j_gene: TRBJ2-7
v_gene: TRBV11-3
d_gene: TRBD1